This T cell receptor beta chain was sequenced for a study of shared clonotypes between healthy human individuals. This clone was seen a single time. CDR3 size: 12 residues. Germline-derived CDR1 and CDR2 are WNHNN and SYGVQD (reference sequence). Trimming removed 5 bases at V and 5 bases at J, with 10 bases between. Assay: immunoSEQ multiplex PCR; the TCRdb copy retains only in-frame clones and omits some. The sample records 2 million to 2.5 million clones, 80% to 95% being singletons. The genes are TRBV10-1 and TRBJ2-7; D gene uncertain. The clonotype comes from a man between 18 and 29 years old in good health. Some clones in this sample may be carry-over from other donors' samples. The specimen was naive CD4+ T cells from PBMCs. Subset indicated: CD45RA+ positively selected. Here the CDR3 DNA reads TGCGCCAGCAGTAGGCTTCCGAACGAGCAGTACTTC. It translates to CASSRLPNEQYF.